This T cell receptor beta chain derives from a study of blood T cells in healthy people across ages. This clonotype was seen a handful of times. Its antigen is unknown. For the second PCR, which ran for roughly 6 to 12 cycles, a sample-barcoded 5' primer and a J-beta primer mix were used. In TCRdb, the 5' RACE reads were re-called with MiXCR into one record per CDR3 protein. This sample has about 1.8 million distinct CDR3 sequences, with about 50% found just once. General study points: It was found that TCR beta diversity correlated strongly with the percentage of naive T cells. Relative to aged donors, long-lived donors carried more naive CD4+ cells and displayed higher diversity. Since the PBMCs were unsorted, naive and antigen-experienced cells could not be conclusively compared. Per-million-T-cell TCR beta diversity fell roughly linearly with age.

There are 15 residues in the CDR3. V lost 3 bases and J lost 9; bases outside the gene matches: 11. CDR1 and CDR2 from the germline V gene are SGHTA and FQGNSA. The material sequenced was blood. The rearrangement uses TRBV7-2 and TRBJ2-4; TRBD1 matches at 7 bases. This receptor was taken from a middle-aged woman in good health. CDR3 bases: TGTGCCAGCAGCTTGACACAGGGGACGGTGGCCATTCAGTACTTC. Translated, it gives CASSLTQGTVAIQYF. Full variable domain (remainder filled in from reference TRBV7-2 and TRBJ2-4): GAGVSQSPSNKVTEKGKDVELRCDPISGHTALYWYRQSLGQGLEFLIYFQGNSAPDKSGLPSDRFSAERTGGSVSTLTIQRTQQEDSAVYLCASSLTQGTVAIQYFGAGTRLSVL.